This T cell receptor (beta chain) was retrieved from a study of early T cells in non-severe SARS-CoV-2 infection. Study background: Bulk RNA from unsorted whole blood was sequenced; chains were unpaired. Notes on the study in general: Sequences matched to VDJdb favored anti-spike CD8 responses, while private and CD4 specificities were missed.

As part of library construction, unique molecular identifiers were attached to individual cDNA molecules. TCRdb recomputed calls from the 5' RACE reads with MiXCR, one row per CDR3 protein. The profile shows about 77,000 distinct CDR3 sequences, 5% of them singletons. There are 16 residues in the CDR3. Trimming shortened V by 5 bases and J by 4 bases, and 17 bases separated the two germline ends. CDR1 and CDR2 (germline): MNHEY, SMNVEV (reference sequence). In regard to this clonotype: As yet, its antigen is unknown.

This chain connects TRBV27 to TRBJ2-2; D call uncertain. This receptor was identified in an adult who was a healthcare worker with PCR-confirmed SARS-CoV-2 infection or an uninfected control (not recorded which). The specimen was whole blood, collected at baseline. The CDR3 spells CASSLIPPTFTGELFF. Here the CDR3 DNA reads TGTGCCAGCAGTCTCATCCCCCCGACTTTCACCGGGGAGCTGTTTTTT.